The 13 T cell receptor beta chains given below trace back to one sample, sequenced in a study of blood T cell repertoires in COVID-19 (dated by TCRdb to between 2020 and 2021). The library was generated by the immunoSEQ multiplex PCR assay. This immuneACCESS table, as held by TCRdb, lists in-frame sequences with V and J called but not all clones. Of the missing ones, under half trace to an unresolved V gene in checked studies; the others have no known cause. This sample holds 300,000 or so clones; about 89% were observed only once. The ten biggest clones cover about 2.2% of the sample. What was sequenced was peripheral blood. These TCRs come from a woman in her twenties or thirties with COVID-19, enrolled during active disease.

The rearrangement joins TRBV2 to TRBJ2-3, with TRBD2 identical over 11 bases. The CDR3 is 16 amino acids. The V gene's germline CDR1 is SNHLY and CDR2 FYNNEI. V was clipped by 6 bases and J by 1 base; unmatched bases: 6. CDR3 DNA: TGTGCCAGCAGCGCCGGGACTAGCGGCCGCACAGATACGCAGTATTTT. It translates to CASSAGTSGRTDTQYF.

The chain is built from TRBV2 and TRBJ2-1; 10 bases are shared with TRBD2. Germline CDR1 reads SNHLY; CDR2 reads FYNNEI. The trim removed 4 bases at V and 10 bases at J, leaving 7 bases unmatched. This CDR3 contains 14 residues. The DNA for the CDR3 is TGTGCCAGCAGTGCAGAGCTAGCGGGAGAGGAGCAGTTCTTC. This gives the protein CASSAELAGEEQFF.

This clone occurred once. The chain uses TRBV7-9 and TRBJ1-3; TRBD1 might be the D (5 bases). Looked up from germline, CDR1 is SEHNR and CDR2 is FQNEAQ (reference sequence). Trimming shortened V by 1 base and J by 0 bases, and 16 bases separated the two germline ends. The CDR3 extends over 18 amino acids. The CDR3 protein is CASSLVGDFFDSGNTIYF. The CDR3 nucleotides read TGTGCCAGCAGCTTAGTTGGGGACTTCTTTGACTCTGGAAACACCATATATTTT.

V is TRBV11-2 and J is TRBJ2-3, with TRBD2 identical over 9 bases. The V gene end was trimmed by 1 base and the J gene end by 1 base; junction bases not matched to a gene: 3. This CDR3 region has 16 residues. Germline CDR1 and CDR2: SGHAT and FQNNGV. As DNA, the CDR3 is TGTGCCAGCAGCTTAGGTGTAGCGGGAGGCACAGATACGCAGTATTTT. Its translation: CASSLGVAGGTDTQYF.

As for this clone: Its ends do not fully match the called genes, so a read error is possible. Other nucleotide sequences in the sample specify the same CDR3. J is TRBJ2-7 and V is TRBV11-3; a possible D gene is TRBD1 (6 bases). Germline CDR1 and CDR2: SGHNT and YENEEA. The length of the CDR3 is 15 residues. The CDR3, as DNA: TGCGCCAGCAGCCTCACCGGACAGTTTCCCTACGAGCAGTACTTC. Translation gives CASSLTGQFPYEQYF.

The chain carries TRBV11-2 and TRBJ1-6; D gene unclear. Germline CDR1 reads SGHAT; CDR2 reads FQNNGV. This CDR3 spans 15 amino acids. V lost 7 bases to trimming and J lost 7 bases, with 17 bases between them. CDR3 protein: CASTNKELENSPLHF. CDR3 DNA sequence: TGTGCCAGCACCAACAAGGAGCTCGAGAATTCACCCCTCCACTTT.

The chain links TRBV5-1 to TRBJ2-1, with 12 bases identical to TRBD2. J lost 4 bases, V lost 4 bases, and 6 bases had no gene match. The CDR3 covers 16 residues. Germline loops: CDR1 SGHRS, CDR2 YFSETQ. The CDR3 region is CASSLPLAGGYNEQFF. The CDR3 DNA reads as TGCGCCAGCAGCCTCCCCCTAGCGGGAGGGTACAATGAGCAGTTCTTC.

The gene calls are TRBV11-3 and TRBJ2-1; perhaps TRBD1 as D (5 bases). Germline V CDR1 and CDR2: SGHNT, YENEEA. CDR3 size: 13 residues. Trimming removed 1 base at V and 7 bases at J, with 8 bases between. CDR3 in amino acids: CASSLVAGNEQFF. As DNA, the CDR3 is TGTGCCAGCAGCTTAGTGGCAGGGAATGAGCAGTTCTTC.

This clone was recorded a few times. V usage is TRBV5-4 and J usage is TRBJ1-6; no clear D gene. Germline loops: CDR1 SGHNT, CDR2 YYREEE (reference sequence). CDR3 length: 14 residues. V was pared by 4 bases and J by 8 bases, with 13 bases between. The DNA of the CDR3 is TGTGCCAGCAGCGGGGAGGGCCCCTATTCACCCCTCCACTTT. This translates into CASSGEGPYSPLHF. Full variable domain (remainder filled in from reference TRBV5-4 and TRBJ1-6): ETGVTQSPTHLIKTRGQQVTLRCSSQSGHNTVSWYQQALGQGPQFIFQYYREEENGRGNFPPRFSGLQFPNYSSELNVNALELDDSALYLCASSGEGPYSPLHFGNGTRLTVT.

The chain combines TRBV4-2 with TRBJ2-7; TRBD1 matches 7 bases. There are 14 residues in the CDR3. V shed 4 bases and J 6 bases; nucleotides not matched to a gene: 9. Germline V gene sequence: CDR1 LGHNA, CDR2 YNFKEQ. Here the CDR3 reads CASSPRGQPLEQYF. CDR3 coding DNA: TGTGCCAGCAGCCCCAGGGGACAGCCCCTCGAGCAGTACTTC.

This clone was picked up one time. The rearrangement joins TRBV5-1 to TRBJ1-1; D is perhaps TRBD1 (6 bases). The V end lost 1 base, the J end lost 5 bases, and 12 bases lay between the germline ends. Germline V gives CDR1 SGHRS, CDR2 YFSETQ. The length of the CDR3 is 14 residues. The CDR3 DNA follows: TGCGCCAGCAGCTTGTGGGGGCAGGAAACTGAAGCTTTCTTT. Its protein product is CASSLWGQETEAFF.

This chain uses TRBV29-1 with TRBJ1-2, with 8 bases aligning to TRBD1. The CDR3 length is 13 residues. V trimming: 4 bases; J trimming: 3 bases; junction bases outside the gene matches: 4. Germline CDR1 is SQVTM and CDR2 is ANQGSEA. As DNA, the CDR3 is TGCAGCGTTGCAGTGGGACAGGACTATGGCTACACCTTC. Protein product: CSVAVGQDYGYTF.

This clone was counted between two and nine times. The rearrangement uses TRBV29-1 and TRBJ1-1, with D unresolved. CDR3 length equals 11 residues. Trimming shortened V by 7 bases and J by 0 bases, and 6 bases separated the two germline ends. Looked up from germline, CDR1 is SQVTM and CDR2 is ANQGSEA. The CDR3, as DNA: TGCAGCGCCTTTATGAACACTGAAGCTTTCTTT. Protein product: CSAFMNTEAFF.